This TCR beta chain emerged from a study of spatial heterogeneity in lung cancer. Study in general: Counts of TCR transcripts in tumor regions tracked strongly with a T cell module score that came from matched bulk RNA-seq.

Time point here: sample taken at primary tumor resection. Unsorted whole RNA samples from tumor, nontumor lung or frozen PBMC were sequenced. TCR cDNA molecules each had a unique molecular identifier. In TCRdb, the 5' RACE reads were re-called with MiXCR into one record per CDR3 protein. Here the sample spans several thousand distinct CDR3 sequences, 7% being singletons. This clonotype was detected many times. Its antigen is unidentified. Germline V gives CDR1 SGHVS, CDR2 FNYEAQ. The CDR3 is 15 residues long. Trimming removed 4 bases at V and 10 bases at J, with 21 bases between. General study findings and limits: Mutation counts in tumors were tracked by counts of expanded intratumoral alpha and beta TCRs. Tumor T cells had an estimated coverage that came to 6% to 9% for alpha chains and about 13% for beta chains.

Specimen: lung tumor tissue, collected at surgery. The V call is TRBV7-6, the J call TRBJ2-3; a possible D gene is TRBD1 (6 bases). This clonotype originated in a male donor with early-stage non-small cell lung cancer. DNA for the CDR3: TGTGCCAGCAGCTATGACCCTCGGGACAACTCGGCGCAGTATTTT. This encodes CASSYDPRDNSAQYF.